This T cell receptor beta chain was documented in a study of blood T cells in healthy people across ages. A second PCR, run for roughly 7 to 11 cycles, used a sample-barcoded 5' primer plus a J-beta primer mix. TCRdb passed the 5' RACE reads through MiXCR, listing each CDR3 protein once. The sample has more than 650,000 distinct CDR3 sequences; less than 70% are singletons. The CDR3 has 13 residues. The germline V and J ends were trimmed by 2 bases and 0 bases, with 7 bases remaining between them. Germline CDR1 reads SQVTM; CDR2 reads ANQGSEA. The TCR sequence derives from an older man in good health. The sample taken for sequencing was blood. The rearrangement joins TRBV29-1 to TRBJ1-1; D not resolved. CDR3 sequence (DNA): TGCAGCGTTGAAAAAGTGTTGAACACTGAAGCTTTCTTT. This gives the protein CSVEKVLNTEAFF.